What follows are 9 T cell receptor beta chains derived from one specimen sequenced in a study of CD8+ T cells in alopecia areata (dated by TCRdb to the late 2010s). The meaning of the sample's time point label: around 28 days on oral tofacitinib. This specimen's treatment or condition label, per the study, means: oral pan-JAK inhibitor, 5-10 mg twice daily. Receptor libraries were prepared by the immunoSEQ multiplex PCR assay. For TCR sequencing, RNA was extracted from every sample and reverse transcribed into cDNA to serve as template. In its TCRdb copy, this immuneACCESS table keeps in-frame sequences only and misses some clones. Where compared with another copy, unresolved V genes explain less than half of these, and the others have no known cause. This sample has around 210,000 clones in its table, and 64% of those were observed once. The ten largest account for 4% to 5% of the sample. The sequences come from CD4+ T cells sorted from blood, collected at week 4, from a patient treated with tofacitinib. Receptor source: a human donor with alopecia areata.

The sample holds a few counts of this clone. This chain uses TRBV7-2 with TRBJ2-6; perhaps TRBD1 as D (6 bases). This CDR3 has 14 residues. Looked up from germline, CDR1 is SGHTA and CDR2 is FQGNSA. V was cut by 5 bases and J by 3 bases, with 8 bases left in between. This CDR3 reads CASSVTGGANVLTF. CDR3 DNA sequence: TGTGCCAGCAGCGTGACAGGTGGGGCCAACGTCCTGACTTTC.

V usage is TRBV10-2 and J usage is TRBJ1-5; D gene ambiguous. Germline CDR1 is WSHSY and CDR2 is SAAADI. The CDR3 consists of 16 residues. With 6 bases removed from V and 1 base from J, the gap between germline ends came to 16 bases. This CDR3 is CASRADGSRSNQPQHF. CDR3 DNA: TGCGCCAGCAGGGCGGACGGCTCTAGAAGCAATCAGCCCCAGCATTTT.

The chain has TRBV27 and TRBJ1-2, with 9 positions matching TRBD1. V lost 3 bases and J lost 8; bases outside the gene matches: 7. The CDR3 consists of 14 residues. Germline V gene sequence: CDR1 MNHEY, CDR2 SMNVEV (reference sequence). The CDR3 protein is CASSLNRGPRGYTF. CDR3 DNA sequence: TGTGCCAGCAGTTTGAACAGGGGGCCTAGGGGCTACACCTTC.

The genes are TRBV5-6 and TRBJ1-6; unclear D gene. With 0 bases removed from V and 6 bases from J, the gap between germline ends came to 10 bases. The length of the CDR3 is 15 residues. In germline, CDR1 is SGHDT, CDR2 YYEEEE. This CDR3 is CASSLGRRSNSPLHF. The CDR3 DNA is TGTGCCAGCAGCTTGGGTCGACGGTCTAATTCACCCCTCCACTTT.

This chain uses TRBV5-1 with TRBJ2-7; no firm D call. Germline V gene lookup returns CDR1 SGHRS and CDR2 YFSETQ. Trimming shortened V by 0 bases and J by 1 base, and 14 bases separated the two germline ends. The CDR3 is 16 amino acids. The CDR3 nucleotides are TGCGCCAGCAGCTTGGCTGTCTTGACGGAATCCTACGAGCAGTACTTC. Translation gives CASSLAVLTESYEQYF.

Remarks on this clone: Additional DNA sequences in this sample encode the identical CDR3. This chain connects TRBV7-2 to TRBJ1-5, with TRBD1 identical over 10 bases. CDR3 length: 14 amino acids. Germline-derived CDR1 and CDR2 are SGHTA and FQGNSA. With V trimmed by 5 bases and J by 7 bases, 5 bases remained unmatched. The CDR3 loop is CASSPDRGTQPQHF. The CDR3 bases are TGTGCCAGCAGCCCGGACAGGGGGACCCAGCCCCAGCATTTT.

This clone was counted a few times. This sample also contains other DNA sequences that code for the same CDR3. The rearrangement uses TRBV30 and TRBJ2-7; D is unresolved. Trimming took off 0 bases at V and 0 bases at J, with 3 bases between the two ends. The germline V gene has CDR1 GTSNPN and CDR2 SVGIG (reference sequence). CDR3 length equals 12 residues. The CDR3 loop reads CAWSVTSYEQYF. The CDR3 nucleotides are TGTGCCTGGAGTGTGACCTCCTACGAGCAGTACTTC. Variable domain in full (rest from reference TRBV30 and TRBJ2-7): SQTIHQWPATLVQPVGSPLSLECTVEGTSNPNLYWYRQAAGRGLQLLFYSVGIGQISSEVPQNLSASRPQDRQFILSSKKLLLSDSGFYLCAWSVTSYEQYFGPGTRLTVT.

The genes are TRBV9 and TRBJ2-7; 7 nucleotides agree with TRBD1. This CDR3 is 14 amino acids long. The J segment lost 7 bases and the V segment lost 4 bases, leaving 11 bases of the junction unmatched. Germline V lookup: CDR1 SGDLS, CDR2 YYNGEE. The CDR3 spells CASSPRTGPGEQYF. CDR3 nucleotide sequence: TGTGCCAGCAGCCCTCGGACAGGCCCAGGGGAGCAGTACTTC.

This clone was counted only a few times. This rearrangement joins TRBV29-1 to TRBJ1-1, with D perhaps TRBD1 (5 bases). Germline-derived CDR1 and CDR2 are SQVTM and ANQGSEA. The CDR3 runs 17 residues. Trimming removed 0 bases from V and 5 bases from J, with 22 bases in between. CDR3 DNA sequence: TGCAGCGTTGAAGACCGGGGCGTCGCCGATTCTAGGACTGAAGCTTTCTTT. It specifies CSVEDRGVADSRTEAFF. The full variable domain, with the rest looked up from reference TRBV29-1 and TRBJ1-1, is SAVISQKPSRDICQRGTSLTIQCQVDSQVTMMFWYRQQPGQSLTLIATANQGSEATYESGFVIDKFPISRPNLTFSTLTVSNMSPEDSSIYLCSVEDRGVADSRTEAFFGQGTRLTVV.